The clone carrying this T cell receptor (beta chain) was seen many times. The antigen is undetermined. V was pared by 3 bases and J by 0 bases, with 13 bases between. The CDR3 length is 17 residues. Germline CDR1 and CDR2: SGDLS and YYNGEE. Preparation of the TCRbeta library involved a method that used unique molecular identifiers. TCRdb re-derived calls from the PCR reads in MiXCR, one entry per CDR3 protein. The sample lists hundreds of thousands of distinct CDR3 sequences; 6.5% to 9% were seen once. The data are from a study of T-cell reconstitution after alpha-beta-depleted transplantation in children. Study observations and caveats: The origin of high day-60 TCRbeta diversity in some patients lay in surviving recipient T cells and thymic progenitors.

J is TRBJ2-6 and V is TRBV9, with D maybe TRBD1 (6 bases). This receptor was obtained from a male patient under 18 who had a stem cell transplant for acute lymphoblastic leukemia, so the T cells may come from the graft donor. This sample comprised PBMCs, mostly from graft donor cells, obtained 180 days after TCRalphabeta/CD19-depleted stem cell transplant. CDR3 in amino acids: CASSGSTGDSGANVLTF. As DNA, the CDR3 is TGTGCCAGCAGCGGATCGACAGGCGACTCTGGGGCCAACGTCCTGACTTTC.